This T cell receptor beta chain was sequenced during a study of technical replicates of blood from several donors. This clone was observed a few times. The table came from immunoSEQ multiplex PCR; TCRdb's copy has only in-frame clones and leaves some out. Found here are 14,000 or so clones, approximately 80% of them singletons; the top ten hold roughly an eighth. Germline V gives CDR1 MNHNS, CDR2 SASEGT. This CDR3 spans 14 amino acids. Trimming took off 6 bases at V and 3 bases at J, with 11 bases between the two ends. Sequencing was performed on PBMCs. The V gene is TRBV6-1, the J gene TRBJ2-2; possibly TRBD1 for D (6 bases). The clonotype originates from a human donor in good health. This CDR3 is CASRTDRDTGELFF. The CDR3 region has the DNA TGTGCCAGCAGGACGGACAGAGACACCGGGGAGCTGTTTTTT.